The 26 T cell receptor beta chains below were found in one sample sequenced in a study of a mutant IDH1 vaccine in newly diagnosed glioma. These receptors have no identified antigens. Time point defined: week 11, during vaccination. It was 300 ug of mutant IDH1 20-mer peptide that made up each vaccine dose, given with topical imiquimod. Measured with immunoSEQ multiplex PCR; TCRdb has only the in-frame clones, and not every one. The table shows fewer than 70,000 clones, with under 85% occurring only once. The specimen was PBMCs, collected from a glioma patient whose treatment included an IDH1 peptide vaccine. These receptors all stem from a man under 40 with glioma.

The V and J genes are TRBV7-9 and TRBJ1-6, with D perhaps TRBD1 (5 bases). Germline V gives CDR1 SEHNR, CDR2 FQNEAQ (reference sequence). V was cut by 5 bases and J by 8 bases, with 13 bases left in between. CDR3 size: 14 residues. The CDR3 DNA is TGTGCCAGCAGCCAGCAGGGTTTACATTCACCCCTCCACTTT. Its translation is CASSQQGLHSPLHF.

CDR3 amino acids: CASSLQGSGELFF. CDR3 nucleotides: TGTGCCAGCAGCTTACAGGGGTCCGGGGAGCTGTTTTTT. The chain joins TRBV11-2 to TRBJ2-2; TRBD1 is a possible D gene (6 bases). The CDR3 loop spans 13 amino acids. V lost 2 bases and J lost 6, with 7 bases in between. From germline, CDR1 is SGHAT and CDR2 FQNNGV.

This chain connects TRBV28 to TRBJ1-2; the D gene is possibly TRBD1 (5 bases). The CDR3 covers 15 residues. V was shortened by 6 bases and J by 5 bases, with 19 bases between the two germline ends. From germline, CDR1 is MDHEN and CDR2 SYDVKM. Here the CDR3 DNA reads TGTGCCAGCAGCGCGGGACGCAGGATCTCTTATGGCTACACCTTC. Amino acids: CASSAGRRISYGYTF.

The CDR3 coding sequence is TGTGCCAGCAGCACGCGAAATGGGGGGCCCTCCTACGAGCAGTACTTC. It specifies CASSTRNGGPSYEQYF. V usage is TRBV21-1 and J usage is TRBJ2-7. TRBV21-1 is designated a pseudogene. The CDR3 is 16 amino acids.

V is TRBV6-5 and J is TRBJ1-1; weak D call: TRBD1 (5 bases). CDR3 size: 13 residues. In germline, CDR1 is MNHEY, CDR2 SVGAGI. The V end was cut by 4 bases, the J end by 2 bases, with 8 bases between. CDR3 sequence: CASSLGRNTEAFF. The CDR3 coding sequence is TGTGCCAGCAGTTTGGGACGCAACACTGAAGCTTTCTTT.

This chain joins TRBV6-5 and TRBJ1-6; D remains ambiguous. Germline-derived CDR1 and CDR2 are MNHEY and SVGAGI. CDR3 length: 14 amino acids. V was trimmed by 8 bases and J by 1 base, leaving 9 bases between them. This CDR3 reads CASSDGSYNSPLHF. The DNA of the CDR3 is TGTGCCAGCTCTGACGGGTCCTATAATTCACCCCTCCACTTT.

As DNA, the CDR3 is TGTGCCAGCACGAACGGGATTTCGGGCACTGAAGCTTTCTTT. It codes for CASTNGISGTEAFF. The rearrangement joins TRBV11-1 to TRBJ1-1; D is undetermined. Germline V gene data show CDR1 as SGHAT and CDR2 as FQDESV (reference sequence). Trimming cost V 7 bases and J 4 bases, with 16 bases left between them. The CDR3 is made up of 14 amino acids.

The rearrangement joins TRBV30 to TRBJ2-2; TRBD1 is a possible D gene (7 bases). Trimming left V 2 bases short and J 3 bases short, with 16 bases between. CDR3 length equals 16 residues. The V gene's germline CDR1 is GTSNPN and CDR2 SVGIG (reference sequence). CDR3 DNA: TGTGCCTGGAGTTCGACAGGGTGGGGGGACACCGGGGAGCTGTTTTTT. Translation: CAWSSTGWGDTGELFF.

The chain couples TRBV6-1 to TRBJ2-7, with 7 bases fitting TRBD2. V was clipped by 2 bases and J by 2 bases; unmatched bases: 3. The germline V gene encodes CDR1 MNHNS and CDR2 SASEGT. CDR3 length: 14 amino acids. CDR3 loop: CASSEQGGAYEQYF. CDR3 coding DNA: TGTGCCAGCAGTGAACAGGGAGGGGCCTACGAGCAGTACTTC.

J is TRBJ1-2 and V is TRBV5-7; D gene ambiguous. TRBV5-7 is sorted into the ORF group, with uncertain function. Trimming pared 0 bases from V and 5 bases from J, leaving 17 bases between. The CDR3 consists of 16 residues. The CDR3 region is CASSLVGISSFYGYTF. For the CDR3, the DNA is TGTGCCAGCAGCTTGGTGGGCATTTCGTCCTTTTATGGCTACACCTTC.

This chain joins TRBV2 and TRBJ2-7; D gene ambiguous. The CDR3 totals 14 residues. V lost 7 bases and J 0 bases, leaving 13 bases between the germline ends. Germline CDR1 and CDR2: SNHLY and FYNNEI. The CDR3 DNA follows: TGTGCCAGCACCAAGGACGGTTTCTCCTACGAGCAGTACTTC. Residues: CASTKDGFSYEQYF.

This sequence joins TRBV7-3 and TRBJ2-6; TRBD1 is a possible D gene (6 bases). This CDR3 is built from 18 residues. V was shortened by 5 bases and J by 0 bases, with 17 bases between the two germline ends. Germline V gene data show CDR1 as SGHTA and CDR2 as FQGTGA. The CDR3 sequence: CASSPGQLTPSGANVLTF. The CDR3 DNA sequence: TGTGCCAGCAGCCCAGGACAGTTAACCCCCTCTGGGGCCAACGTCCTGACTTTC.

The DNA for the CDR3 is TGTGCCAGCAGTTTACTTAGGGGACAGGGTAAAGTAGGGAATCAGCCCCAGCATTTT. Translation gives CASSLLRGQGKVGNQPQHF. The chain recombines TRBV28 with TRBJ1-5; TRBD1 matches at 9 bases. This CDR3 has 19 residues. Trimming cost V 2 bases and J 4 bases; bases outside gene matches: 15. Per the germline V gene, CDR1 is MDHEN and CDR2 is SYDVKM.

This sequence joins TRBV2 and TRBJ2-1; 7 nucleotides align to TRBD1. Germline values: CDR1 SNHLY, CDR2 FYNNEI. This CDR3 region has 14 residues. J was trimmed by 0 bases and V by 6 bases; bases with no gene match: 2. CDR3 nucleotide sequence: TGTGCCAGCAGACGGACAGGCTCCTACAATGAGCAGTTCTTC. This gives the protein CASRRTGSYNEQFF.

The genes are TRBV9 and TRBJ2-5, with 7 bases fitting TRBD2. CDR1 is SGDLS and CDR2 is YYNGEE in the germline V gene. The CDR3 runs to 16 residues. J was trimmed by 5 bases and V by 4 bases; bases with no gene match: 14. The CDR3 protein is CASSFSRTRVWETQYF. The CDR3 DNA follows: TGTGCCAGCAGCTTCTCCCGGACTAGGGTTTGGGAGACCCAGTACTTC.

Note on this clone: This CDR3 is also generated by other DNA sequences in the sample. The J gene is TRBJ2-6, the V gene TRBV4-2; the D is unclear. The CDR3 covers 16 residues. The V end lost 5 bases, the J end lost 2 bases, and 13 bases lay between the germline ends. The V gene's germline CDR1 is LGHNA and CDR2 YNFKEQ. This chain's CDR3 is CASSGQTGPGANVLTF. CDR3 coding DNA: TGTGCCAGCAGCGGGCAGACTGGGCCTGGGGCCAACGTCCTGACTTTC.

The chain joins TRBV11-2 to TRBJ2-7, with D tentatively TRBD2 (6 bases). Germline assignment: CDR1 SGHAT and CDR2 FQNNGV. The V end was cut by 8 bases, the J end by 6 bases, with 17 bases between. The CDR3 length is 13 residues. This CDR3 reads CASSPEGSGEQYF. CDR3 sequence (DNA): TGTGCCAGCTCCCCGGAGGGGTCGGGCGAGCAGTACTTC. The whole variable domain, filled in from reference TRBV11-2 and TRBJ2-7, reads EAGVAQSPRYKIIEKRQSVAFWCNPISGHATLYWYQQILGQGPKLLIQFQNNGVVDDSQLPKDRFSAERLKGVDSTLKIQPAKLEDSAVYLCASSPEGSGEQYFGPGTRLTVT.

The chain recombines TRBV7-9 with TRBJ1-4, with TRBD1 as a possible D gene (6 bases). Germline assignment: CDR1 SEHNR and CDR2 FQNEAQ (reference sequence). Between the trimmed V and J ends, which lost 2 bases and 6 bases, there was a span of 19 bases. The CDR3 extends over 17 amino acids. The CDR3 loop is CASSLSGRGPNDEKLFF. CDR3 in DNA: TGTGCCAGCAGCTTAAGTGGCAGGGGCCCGAATGATGAAAAACTGTTTTTT.

V and J are TRBV7-8 and TRBJ1-1, with unresolved D. The germline V and J ends were trimmed by 1 base and 0 bases, with 6 bases remaining between them. This CDR3 spans 14 amino acids. Germline V CDR1 and CDR2: SGHVS, FQNEAQ. The CDR3 reads CASSLEGMNTEAFF. The CDR3 DNA reads TGTGCCAGCAGCTTAGAGGGTATGAACACTGAAGCTTTCTTT.

The chain couples TRBV4-1 to TRBJ2-1; 9 bases fit TRBD2. Germline assignment: CDR1 MGHRA and CDR2 YSYEKL. This CDR3 contains 16 residues. Trimming took 5 bases from V and 6 from J; bases not matched to a gene: 11. This chain's CDR3 is CASSLRTSDGLNEQFF. The DNA for the CDR3 is TGCGCCAGCAGCTTGCGGACTAGCGATGGTCTCAATGAGCAGTTCTTC.

The J gene is TRBJ1-1, the V gene TRBV18; D is possibly TRBD1 (6 bases). The CDR3 is made up of 16 amino acids. In germline, CDR1 is KGHSH, CDR2 LQKENI. V was clipped by 3 bases and J by 3 bases, with 17 bases between them. Here the CDR3 reads CASSPPGGKGDTEAFF. CDR3 sequence (DNA): TGTGCCAGCTCACCGCCGGGGGGCAAAGGGGACACTGAAGCTTTCTTT.

This clone was counted between two and nine times. V and J are TRBV5-1 and TRBJ2-5; tentatively, D is TRBD1 (5 bases). This CDR3 is 12 amino acids long. Germline CDR1 is SGHRS and CDR2 is YFSETQ. Trimming took off 4 bases at V and 5 bases at J, with 9 bases between the two ends. The CDR3 DNA follows: TGCGCCAGCAGCCCTAGGGGTGAGACCCAGTACTTC. Translating gives CASSPRGETQYF.

The chain is built from TRBV5-1 and TRBJ2-5; 7 bases align to TRBD2. Germline-derived CDR1 and CDR2 are SGHRS and YFSETQ. With V trimmed by 4 bases and J by 1 base, 4 bases remained unmatched. The CDR3 sequence is 14 residues long. CDR3 coding DNA: TGCGCCAGCAGCCCCGGGAGGTTCCAAGAGACCCAGTACTTC. Its protein is CASSPGRFQETQYF.

This clone was observed once. The chain uses TRBV5-4 and TRBJ2-3, with 7 bases aligning to TRBD1. The V gene's germline CDR1 is SGHNT and CDR2 YYREEE (reference sequence). V lost 6 bases to trimming and J lost 0 bases; unmatched junction nucleotides: 4. The CDR3 has 14 residues. The CDR3 DNA reads TGTGCCAGCACCGGGACAGCTAGCACAGATACGCAGTATTTT. Its protein is CASTGTASTDTQYF. The full variable domain, completed using reference TRBV5-4 and TRBJ2-3, is ETGVTQSPTHLIKTRGQQVTLRCSSQSGHNTVSWYQQALGQGPQFIFQYYREEENGRGNFPPRFSGLQFPNYSSELNVNALELDDSALYLCASTGTASTDTQYFGPGTRLTVL.

The chain links TRBV14 to TRBJ2-1; the D gene is possibly TRBD2 (5 bases). The CDR3 loop spans 13 amino acids. V was cut by 1 base and J by 7 bases, with 8 bases left in between. Germline CDR1 SGHDN, CDR2 FVKESK. The CDR3 DNA reads as TGTGCCAGCAGCCAAGTGACGGGGAATGAGCAGTTCTTC. This gives the protein CASSQVTGNEQFF.

The rearrangement links TRBV6-1 to TRBJ1-1; 10 bases fit TRBD1. The germline V gene encodes CDR1 MNHNS and CDR2 SASEGT. Trimming at V came to 2 bases and at J to 3 bases, leaving 6 bases not matched to a gene. This CDR3 has 16 amino acids. CDR3 amino acids: CASSEKTGTGDTEAFF. For the CDR3, the DNA is TGTGCCAGCAGTGAAAAAACTGGGACAGGGGACACTGAAGCTTTCTTT.